This TCR delta chain was captured by sequencing in a study of delta chains in infants with herpesvirus infections. Turning to the study itself: Ugandan infants were followed prospectively from birth through primary CMV infection. Study results and caveats: Absence in CMV-uninfected infants may reflect the detection limit only. Public-clonotype frequency seemingly fell with older age at infection. Caveat: small sample size and no race- or environment-matched controls.

The length of the CDR3 is 18 residues. Germline CDR1 reads GEAIGNYY; CDR2 reads EKD. V dropped 0 bases and J dropped 0; count of bases not matched to a gene: 1. This clone is deemed large. Antigen unknown. PBMC RNA was reverse transcribed using gamma-chain- and delta-chain-specific primers. TCRdb reran clone calling via CATT on the RT-PCR reads. The sample has approximately 1,500 delta-chain clones, 28% seen once; the top ten hold about 11%. This chain uses TRDV2 with TRDJ3; 10 bases fit TRDD3. The source was peripheral blood, collected at time point 3 of longitudinal follow-up. This receptor was identified in a human donor who was a Ugandan infant, either HIV-exposed or HIV-unexposed (not recorded which). The CDR3: CACDTAGGYSWDTRQMFF. CDR3 sequence (DNA): TGTGCCTGTGACACCGCTGGGGGATACTCCTGGGACACCCGACAGATGTTTTTC.